A selection of T cell receptor beta chains follows, all from one sample in a study of blood T cell repertoires in COVID-19. TCRdb keeps only in-frame clones here, not all; method: immunoSEQ multiplex PCR. The sample yields about 170,000 clones, around four fifths seen once. Sequenced material: peripheral blood. The receptors originated from an elderly woman with COVID-19, enrolled during active disease. Both conserved end residues are part of each CDR3. The order of the fields is D gene, CDR3 length, V gene, clone size, J gene, CDR3 DNA, CDR3 protein. D genes are given only for firm matches. Some rows mark clone size as missing; the rest say once, few, many or name a class of expanded clone.

D gene: TRBD1; CDR3 length: 14; V gene: TRBV27; clone size: .; J gene: TRBJ1-1; CDR3 DNA: TGTGCCAGCAGTCCCTACAGGGGTAGCACTGAAGCTTTCTTT; CDR3 protein: CASSPYRGSTEAFF
D gene: TRBD1; CDR3 length: 18; V gene: TRBV3-1/TRBV3-2; clone size: .; J gene: TRBJ2-2; CDR3 DNA: TGTGCCAGCAGCCAAGTGATCCTACTGACAGGGCCCCGCGGGGAGCTGTTTTTT; CDR3 protein: CASSQVILLTGPRGELFF
D gene: .; CDR3 length: 12; V gene: TRBV19; clone size: .; J gene: TRBJ2-3; CDR3 DNA: TGTGCCAGTTCCCCCCCCGGGGATACGCAGTATTTT; CDR3 protein: CASSPPGDTQYF
D gene: TRBD2; CDR3 length: 16; V gene: TRBV19; clone size: once; J gene: TRBJ2-3; CDR3 DNA: TGTGCCAGTAGTTCGGGACTAGCGACAAGCACAGATACGCAGTATTTT; CDR3 protein: CASSSGLATSTDTQYF
D gene: TRBD2; CDR3 length: 18; V gene: TRBV7-7; clone size: .; J gene: TRBJ2-3; CDR3 DNA: TGTGCTAGCAGCCCCGGGACTAGCGGACCCACTAGCACAGATACGCAGTATTTT; CDR3 protein: CASSPGTSGPTSTDTQYF
D gene: .; CDR3 length: 17; V gene: TRBV21-1; clone size: .; J gene: TRBJ1-3; CDR3 DNA: TGTGCCAGCCCCGGTTTGATAGACACCACCTCTGGAAACACCATATATTTT; CDR3 protein: CASPGLIDTTSGNTIYF
D gene: .; CDR3 length: 16; V gene: TRBV7-9; clone size: .; J gene: TRBJ2-3; CDR3 DNA: TGTGCCAGCAGCGCTCACAGGGGGGGCGCCACAGATACGCAGTATTTT; CDR3 protein: CASSAHRGGATDTQYF
D gene: .; CDR3 length: 15; V gene: TRBV28; clone size: once; J gene: TRBJ2-5; CDR3 DNA: TGTGCCAGCAGTTCCCTAGTCAAGGTACAAGAGACCCAGTACTTC; CDR3 protein: CASSSLVKVQETQYF
D gene: .; CDR3 length: 13; V gene: TRBV6-5; clone size: .; J gene: TRBJ1-1; CDR3 DNA: TGTGCCAGCAGTTACCGGGGGGACCAGGGAGCTTTCTTT; CDR3 protein: CASSYRGDQGAFF
D gene: .; CDR3 length: 16; V gene: TRBV5-1; clone size: .; J gene: TRBJ2-1; CDR3 DNA: TGCGCCAGCAGCTTGGACGCGGGCAGGGGATACAATGAGCAGTTCTTC; CDR3 protein: CASSLDAGRGYNEQFF
D gene: .; CDR3 length: 14; V gene: TRBV15; clone size: .; J gene: TRBJ1-2; CDR3 DNA: TGTGCCACCAACTCAGAGACAGCGACCTATGGCTACACCTTC; CDR3 protein: CATNSETATYGYTF
D gene: .; CDR3 length: 17; V gene: TRBV18; clone size: many; J gene: TRBJ1-2; CDR3 DNA: TGTGCCAGCTCACCGCGAGGCAGGGGCTTAGCTAACTATGGCTACACCTTC; CDR3 protein: CASSPRGRGLANYGYTF
D gene: .; CDR3 length: 13; V gene: TRBV19; clone size: once; J gene: TRBJ1-1; CDR3 DNA: TGTGCCAGTAGTGGGGCAGGGGAGACTGAAGCTTTCTTT; CDR3 protein: CASSGAGETEAFF
D gene: .; CDR3 length: 17; V gene: TRBV7-9; clone size: .; J gene: TRBJ2-4; CDR3 DNA: TGTGCCAGCAGCTTAGACGTTGGGGGCCTTGGCAAAAACATTCAGTACTTC; CDR3 protein: CASSLDVGGLGKNIQYF
D gene: .; CDR3 length: 13; V gene: TRBV5-8; clone size: .; J gene: TRBJ1-1; CDR3 DNA: TGTGCCAGCAGCTTGGTCAGGAACACTGAAGCTTTCTTT; CDR3 protein: CASSLVRNTEAFF
D gene: TRBD1; CDR3 length: 16; V gene: TRBV5-6; clone size: .; J gene: TRBJ2-7; CDR3 DNA: TGTGCCAGCAGCCCCACGCCCGGACAGGGCTCGCATGAGCAGTACTTC; CDR3 protein: CASSPTPGQGSHEQYF
D gene: .; CDR3 length: 15; V gene: TRBV3-1/TRBV3-2; clone size: .; J gene: TRBJ1-2; CDR3 DNA: TGTGCCAGCAGCCAAGATTACGGGGCGGGGAATGGCTACACCTTC; CDR3 protein: CASSQDYGAGNGYTF
D gene: .; CDR3 length: 12; V gene: TRBV6-5; clone size: .; J gene: TRBJ2-1; CDR3 DNA: TGTGCCAGTACAGGGATGGGGAATGAGCAGTTCTTC; CDR3 protein: CASTGMGNEQFF
D gene: .; CDR3 length: 16; V gene: TRBV4-1; clone size: .; J gene: TRBJ1-2; CDR3 DNA: TGCGCCAGCAGCCAAGGGTCAGGGGATTCGGGTTATGGCTACACCTTC; CDR3 protein: CASSQGSGDSGYGYTF
D gene: .; CDR3 length: 14; V gene: TRBV5-1; clone size: .; J gene: TRBJ2-7; CDR3 DNA: TGCGCCAGCAGCTTGGGGCAGGGGCCTTACGAGCAGTACTTC; CDR3 protein: CASSLGQGPYEQYF
D gene: .; CDR3 length: 14; V gene: TRBV4-1; clone size: .; J gene: TRBJ2-5; CDR3 DNA: TGCGCCAGCAGCCCCGGACAAGGCCAAGAGACCCAGTACTTC; CDR3 protein: CASSPGQGQETQYF
D gene: .; CDR3 length: 14; V gene: TRBV15; clone size: .; J gene: TRBJ1-3; CDR3 DNA: TGTGCCACCAGCAGAGCCAGCTCTGGAAACACCATATATTTT; CDR3 protein: CATSRASSGNTIYF
D gene: .; CDR3 length: 14; V gene: TRBV27; clone size: .; J gene: TRBJ2-2; CDR3 DNA: TGTGCCAGCAGTGAGGTTGGGAACACCGGGGAGCTGTTTTTT; CDR3 protein: CASSEVGNTGELFF
D gene: .; CDR3 length: 16; V gene: TRBV5-3; clone size: .; J gene: TRBJ2-7; CDR3 DNA: TGTGCCAGAAGCCCCGGACTTTTGCAAGGTTCCTACGAGCAGTACTTC; CDR3 protein: CARSPGLLQGSYEQYF
D gene: .; CDR3 length: 15; V gene: TRBV5-1; clone size: .; J gene: TRBJ2-5; CDR3 DNA: TGCGCCAGCAGCTTGGGTGGACTTCCCCAAGAGACCCAGTACTTC; CDR3 protein: CASSLGGLPQETQYF
D gene: .; CDR3 length: 15; V gene: TRBV3-1/TRBV3-2; clone size: .; J gene: TRBJ2-1; CDR3 DNA: TGTGCCAGCAGCCAAGATCCAACTAGTTCCGATGAGCAGTTCTTC; CDR3 protein: CASSQDPTSSDEQFF
D gene: .; CDR3 length: 12; V gene: TRBV29-1; clone size: .; J gene: TRBJ2-1; CDR3 DNA: TGCAGCGTTGCGAGCTCCTACAATGAGCAGTTCTTC; CDR3 protein: CSVASSYNEQFF